The source of this TCR beta chain is a study of T-cell reconstitution after alpha-beta-depleted transplantation in children. Regarding this clonotype: A junction end diverges from the germline sequence, so it may reflect a read error.

The CDR3 is made up of 14 amino acids. Germline V gene lookup returns CDR1 DFQATT and CDR2 SNEGSKA (reference sequence). Unique molecular identifiers were incorporated when the TCRbeta library was constructed. TCRdb reprocessed the PCR reads with MiXCR, giving one entry per CDR3 protein. The sample shows over 85,000 distinct CDR3 sequences, 5% to 6% of them seen only once. This chain joins TRBV20-1 and TRBJ2-1, with 8 bases fitting TRBD2. The sequence derives from a female patient aged 2 to 10 who had a stem cell transplant for Fanconi anemia, so the T cells may come from the graft donor. Sequencing used PBMCs, mostly from graft donor cells, obtained 60 days after TCRalphabeta/CD19-depleted stem cell transplant. This CDR3 reads CSGSGTRRYNVQFF. CDR3 sequence (DNA): TGCAGTGGTTCAGGGACTAGGCGCTACAATGTGCAGTTCTTC.